The clone carrying this T cell receptor beta chain showed up just a few times. Its antigen is still unknown. This sample was taken from a study of beta chain features in type 1 diabetes. Study-wide context: Over all samples combined, more than 90,000,000 sorted cells were examined. Findings and caveats of the study: Whether HLA type affects TCRB rearrangement stayed undetermined in the present work. In every one of the four CD4+ subsets, TCRB CDR3s were moderately but significantly shorter in Type 1 diabetes patients.

The J segment lost 12 bases and the V segment lost 1 base, leaving 21 bases of the junction unmatched. Per germline, CDR1 LNHNV and CDR2 YYDKDF (reference sequence). The CDR3 extends over 19 amino acids. Expressed TCRB transcripts were sequenced because the entire RNA isolate underwent reverse transcription. The average read count of naive, central memory and regulatory T cell samples was around 3.8 million. Here immunoSEQ multiplex PCR was the method, and the copy in TCRdb shows in-frame clones only, minus some. The data contain about 360,000 clones, around 12% of them singletons. J is TRBJ2-1 and V is TRBV15; TRBD2 matches 10 bases. The sample taken for sequencing was naive CD4+ T cells from blood. The clonotype comes from a man younger than 35 in good health. CDR3 nucleotides: TGTGCCACCAGCAGAGGGGGAGGTTATGGACTAGCGGACATACAATTGCAGTTCTTC. Its protein is CATSRGGGYGLADIQLQFF.